These T cell receptor beta chains were read from a single sample in a study of blood T cells in healthy people across ages. Using its own MiXCR run on the 5' RACE reads, TCRdb lists one record per CDR3 protein. The sample has just over 1 million distinct CDR3 sequences, more than 40% seen once; the top ten hold approximately 19%. Sequencing was performed on blood. These receptors originate from a woman aged 60-75 years in good health. The CDR3 runs from the conserved cysteine through the conserved F or W. Fields, in order: V gene, J gene, D gene, clone size, CDR3 length, CDR3 DNA, CDR3 protein. A D gene is named only where the DNA matches it firmly. Where a row states a size, it is once, few, many or the class of an expanded clone; other rows omit it.

v_gene: TRBV20-1; j_gene: TRBJ2-1; d_gene: NA; abundance: many; len: 13; CDR3nt: TGCAGTGCTAGCTGGGGCCTTGTGAATGAGCAGTTCTTC; CDR3aa: CSASWGLVNEQFF
v_gene: TRBV6-1; j_gene: TRBJ2-5; d_gene: NA; abundance: NA; len: 12; CDR3nt: TGTGCCAGCAGCCTCCAGGGTGAGGAGCAGTACTTC; CDR3aa: CASSLQGEEQYF
v_gene: TRBV20-1; j_gene: TRBJ2-7; d_gene: TRBD1; abundance: NA; len: 14; CDR3nt: TGCAGTGCTAGCCCCGATCAGGGGGACAATGAGCAGTACTTC; CDR3aa: CSASPDQGDNEQYF
v_gene: TRBV5-1; j_gene: TRBJ2-6; d_gene: NA; abundance: NA; len: 16; CDR3nt: TGCGCCAGCAGCTTAAACGGGGGCTCTGGGGCCAACGTCCTGACTTTC; CDR3aa: CASSLNGGSGANVLTF
v_gene: TRBV27; j_gene: TRBJ2-7; d_gene: TRBD2; abundance: few; len: 16; CDR3nt: TGTGCCAGCAGTTTATCGATTGGGACTAGCGGGTACGAGCAGTACTTC; CDR3aa: CASSLSIGTSGYEQYF
v_gene: TRBV29-1; j_gene: TRBJ2-3; d_gene: NA; abundance: NA; len: 13; CDR3nt: TGCAGCGCAACGGGATATAGGACAGATACGCAGTATTTT; CDR3aa: CSATGYRTDTQYF
v_gene: TRBV7-3; j_gene: TRBJ2-1; d_gene: TRBD2; abundance: few; len: 15; CDR3nt: TGTGCCAGCAGTCGTAAAGGACTAGCGATGGGTGAGCAGTTCTTC; CDR3aa: CASSRKGLAMGEQFF
v_gene: TRBV20-1; j_gene: TRBJ2-3; d_gene: NA; abundance: NA; len: 15; CDR3nt: TGCAGTGCTAGAGATCCATGGACTTACACAGATACGCAGTATTTT; CDR3aa: CSARDPWTYTDTQYF
v_gene: TRBV20-1; j_gene: TRBJ2-5; d_gene: TRBD1; abundance: few; len: 14; CDR3nt: TGCAGTGCTCGACAGGGGGCAGGACCAGAGACCCAGTACTTC; CDR3aa: CSARQGAGPETQYF
v_gene: TRBV7-2; j_gene: TRBJ2-7; d_gene: TRBD2; abundance: few; len: 15; CDR3nt: TGTGCCAGCAGTACTAGCGGGAGGGGATCCTACGAGCAGTACTTC; CDR3aa: CASSTSGRGSYEQYF
v_gene: TRBV27; j_gene: TRBJ2-5; d_gene: TRBD2; abundance: few; len: 15; CDR3nt: TGTGCCAGCAGTTCCAGACTAGCGGGAACTAGAGAGCAGTACTTC; CDR3aa: CASSSRLAGTREQYF
v_gene: TRBV28; j_gene: TRBJ2-6; d_gene: NA; abundance: few; len: 17; CDR3nt: TGTGCCAGCACTGCTTGGGAGGGGGGTTCTGGGGCCAACGTCCTGACTTTC; CDR3aa: CASTAWEGGSGANVLTF
v_gene: TRBV29-1; j_gene: TRBJ1-1; d_gene: NA; abundance: once; len: 13; CDR3nt: TGCAGCGCGTTACGGATCATGAACACTGAAGCTTTCTTT; CDR3aa: CSALRIMNTEAFF
v_gene: TRBV27; j_gene: TRBJ2-7; d_gene: NA; abundance: NA; len: 14; CDR3nt: TGTGCCAGCAGTTTCGTGTCCCATTCCCACGAGCAGTACTTC; CDR3aa: CASSFVSHSHEQYF
v_gene: TRBV12-3/TRBV12-4; j_gene: TRBJ2-4; d_gene: NA; abundance: NA; len: 17; CDR3nt: TGTGCCAGCAGTCATGGAGGGCGGGCGGTAGCCAAAAACATTCAGTACTTC; CDR3aa: CASSHGGRAVAKNIQYF
v_gene: TRBV25-1; j_gene: TRBJ2-6; d_gene: NA; abundance: NA; len: 15; CDR3nt: TGTGCCAGCAGTCCCGCCCCCCCTGGGGCCAACGTCCTGACTTTC; CDR3aa: CASSPAPPGANVLTF
v_gene: TRBV20-1; j_gene: TRBJ2-7; d_gene: TRBD2; abundance: few; len: 14; CDR3nt: TGCAGTGCTAGTGGCGGGTTTGGGCTAGCGGGTCAGTACTTC; CDR3aa: CSASGGFGLAGQYF
v_gene: TRBV6-2/TRBV6-3; j_gene: TRBJ1-1; d_gene: NA; abundance: NA; len: 12; CDR3nt: TGTGCCAGCAGTTACCCCTTCACTGAAGCTTTCTTT; CDR3aa: CASSYPFTEAFF
v_gene: TRBV7-2; j_gene: TRBJ1-2; d_gene: TRBD1; abundance: NA; len: 16; CDR3nt: TGTGCCAGCAGCCCATACGGGGGACAGACAATCTATGGCTACACCTTC; CDR3aa: CASSPYGGQTIYGYTF
v_gene: TRBV27; j_gene: TRBJ1-4; d_gene: TRBD1; abundance: NA; len: 15; CDR3nt: TGCGCCAGCAGTGCCCACAGGGGGCAACTTGAAAAACTGTTTTTT; CDR3aa: CASSAHRGQLEKLFF
v_gene: TRBV18; j_gene: TRBJ2-7; d_gene: NA; abundance: NA; len: 15; CDR3nt: TGTGCCAGCTCACCTTCCCAGGGAGGCCCCTACGAGCAGTACTTC; CDR3aa: CASSPSQGGPYEQYF
v_gene: TRBV27; j_gene: TRBJ2-7; d_gene: NA; abundance: NA; len: 16; CDR3nt: TGTGCCAGCATAAGCCCTCACTCCACGGGGCTTTACGAGCAGTACTTC; CDR3aa: CASISPHSTGLYEQYF
v_gene: TRBV7-2; j_gene: TRBJ2-7; d_gene: NA; abundance: NA; len: 15; CDR3nt: TGTGCCAGCAGCTTAACAGCTCAAGTAAGGAACGAGCAGTACTTC; CDR3aa: CASSLTAQVRNEQYF
v_gene: TRBV5-6; j_gene: TRBJ2-5; d_gene: NA; abundance: NA; len: 13; CDR3nt: TGTGCCAGCAGCTTGGGGGTTATAGAGACCCAGTACTTC; CDR3aa: CASSLGVIETQYF
v_gene: TRBV11-1; j_gene: TRBJ2-1; d_gene: NA; abundance: NA; len: 21; CDR3nt: TGTGCCAGCAGCCGACACACGGGCCGACAGGCACCTCGAAGCTCCTACAATGAGCAGTTCTTC; CDR3aa: CASSRHTGRQAPRSSYNEQFF
v_gene: TRBV6-1; j_gene: TRBJ2-7; d_gene: NA; abundance: few; len: 12; CDR3nt: TGTGCCAGCAGGCAGGGGTGGTACGAGCAGTACTTC; CDR3aa: CASRQGWYEQYF
v_gene: TRBV27; j_gene: TRBJ2-7; d_gene: NA; abundance: NA; len: 12; CDR3nt: TGTGCCAGCAGTCCCGCGGGTGCAGTGCAGTACTTC; CDR3aa: CASSPAGAVQYF
v_gene: TRBV29-1; j_gene: TRBJ1-1; d_gene: NA; abundance: few; len: 12; CDR3nt: TGCAGCGCTCCCGGGGCGAACACTGAAGCTTTCTTT; CDR3aa: CSAPGANTEAFF
v_gene: TRBV25-1; j_gene: TRBJ2-7; d_gene: NA; abundance: NA; len: 14; CDR3nt: TGTGCCAGCAGTGAAGACAGAGTGGCGAACGAGCAGTACTTC; CDR3aa: CASSEDRVANEQYF
v_gene: TRBV6-6; j_gene: TRBJ2-3; d_gene: NA; abundance: NA; len: 16; CDR3nt: TGTGCCAGCAGTGGAGGGACTGGCAGAGGGACAGATACGCAGTATTTT; CDR3aa: CASSGGTGRGTDTQYF
v_gene: TRBV18; j_gene: TRBJ2-3; d_gene: NA; abundance: NA; len: 13; CDR3nt: TGTGCCAGCTCACCTAAACTGACAGATACGCAGTATTTT; CDR3aa: CASSPKLTDTQYF
v_gene: TRBV7-8; j_gene: TRBJ2-6; d_gene: NA; abundance: few; len: 11; CDR3nt: TGTGCCAGCCCGGACAGCCACGTCCTGACTTTC; CDR3aa: CASPDSHVLTF
v_gene: TRBV7-6; j_gene: TRBJ2-7; d_gene: NA; abundance: few; len: 15; CDR3nt: TGTGCCAGCAGCTTAGAGCGCACGGATTCCTACGAGCAGTACTTC; CDR3aa: CASSLERTDSYEQYF
v_gene: TRBV5-1; j_gene: TRBJ2-1; d_gene: NA; abundance: NA; len: 17; CDR3nt: TGCGCCAGCAGTTCCCTTTCTCATGCCGACAGGAGGGGTGAGCAGTTCTTC; CDR3aa: CASSSLSHADRRGEQFF
v_gene: TRBV20-1; j_gene: TRBJ2-3; d_gene: TRBD2; abundance: NA; len: 18; CDR3nt: TGCAGTGCTAGAGATGAAGGCCTCAAGCGGGAGCTGGAAGATACGCAGTATTTT; CDR3aa: CSARDEGLKRELEDTQYF
v_gene: TRBV25-1; j_gene: TRBJ2-7; d_gene: TRBD2; abundance: NA; len: 18; CDR3nt: TGTGCCAGCAGTGAAACCCGGGGGGGGACTAGTGGAACCTACGAGCAGTACTTC; CDR3aa: CASSETRGGTSGTYEQYF
v_gene: TRBV27; j_gene: TRBJ2-1; d_gene: TRBD2; abundance: NA; len: 17; CDR3nt: TGTGCCAGCAGTTTATCCAGGGGACTAGCGAGCTACAATGAGCAGTTCTTC; CDR3aa: CASSLSRGLASYNEQFF
v_gene: TRBV7-9; j_gene: TRBJ2-5; d_gene: NA; abundance: few; len: 14; CDR3nt: TGTGCCAGCAGCAGACGTCCAGGGTGGGAGACCCAGTACTTC; CDR3aa: CASSRRPGWETQYF
v_gene: TRBV7-9; j_gene: TRBJ2-1; d_gene: NA; abundance: NA; len: 17; CDR3nt: TGTGCCAGCAGCCATATGTCGGGCAGGGGCTCCTACAATGAGCAGTTCTTC; CDR3aa: CASSHMSGRGSYNEQFF
v_gene: TRBV6-1; j_gene: TRBJ2-7; d_gene: TRBD1; abundance: few; len: 15; CDR3nt: TGTGCCAGCAGTCTACCGCCCGGGACAGCCGACGAGCAGTACTTC; CDR3aa: CASSLPPGTADEQYF
v_gene: TRBV7-8; j_gene: TRBJ2-7; d_gene: TRBD2; abundance: few; len: 15; CDR3nt: TGTGCCAGCAGCAACCTAGCGGGAGATTTCTACGAGCAGTACTTC; CDR3aa: CASSNLAGDFYEQYF
v_gene: TRBV2; j_gene: TRBJ2-3; d_gene: NA; abundance: NA; len: 15; CDR3nt: TGTGCCAGCAGTGACCGCTTAGGCGCCACAGATACGCAGTATTTT; CDR3aa: CASSDRLGATDTQYF
v_gene: TRBV4-3; j_gene: TRBJ1-4; d_gene: NA; abundance: NA; len: 15; CDR3nt: TGCGCCAGCAGCCGGTACAGGGCAACTAATGAAAAACTGTTTTTT; CDR3aa: CASSRYRATNEKLFF
v_gene: TRBV15; j_gene: TRBJ2-3; d_gene: TRBD2; abundance: few; len: 18; CDR3nt: TGTGCCACCAGCAGAGATCCCCCGGGAGGGCTAGCGGGAGATACGCAGTATTTT; CDR3aa: CATSRDPPGGLAGDTQYF
v_gene: TRBV27; j_gene: TRBJ1-6; d_gene: TRBD1; abundance: NA; len: 15; CDR3nt: TGTGCCAGCAGTTTCGGACAGGGGAGGAATTCACCCCTCCACTTT; CDR3aa: CASSFGQGRNSPLHF
v_gene: TRBV19; j_gene: TRBJ2-7; d_gene: NA; abundance: once; len: 15; CDR3nt: TGTGCCGGTAGTATAGCCCAGAACGGTGGCTACGAGCAGTACTTC; CDR3aa: CAGSIAQNGGYEQYF
v_gene: TRBV5-4; j_gene: TRBJ2-7; d_gene: NA; abundance: few; len: 14; CDR3nt: TGTGCCAGCAGCCTGGCTGGGATCCACTACGAGCAGTACTTC; CDR3aa: CASSLAGIHYEQYF
v_gene: TRBV6-5; j_gene: TRBJ1-6; d_gene: NA; abundance: NA; len: 14; CDR3nt: TGTGCCAGCAGTTACGTAGATAGTAATTCACCCCTCCACTTT; CDR3aa: CASSYVDSNSPLHF
v_gene: TRBV10-3; j_gene: TRBJ2-7; d_gene: NA; abundance: few; len: 15; CDR3nt: TGTGCCATCAGTGAATCGACAGCCCTGAACTACGAGCAGTACTTC; CDR3aa: CAISESTALNYEQYF
v_gene: TRBV12-3/TRBV12-4; j_gene: TRBJ2-7; d_gene: TRBD2; abundance: NA; len: 13; CDR3nt: TGTGCCAGCCAAGGACTAGCCCGTTCCGAGCAGTACTTC; CDR3aa: CASQGLARSEQYF
v_gene: TRBV4-2; j_gene: TRBJ2-7; d_gene: NA; abundance: NA; len: 14; CDR3nt: TGTGCCGGCAGCCAAGCAGGAGGAGCCTACGAGCAGTACTTC; CDR3aa: CAGSQAGGAYEQYF